Listed below are T cell receptor beta chains from one sample, sequenced in a study of T cell responses to AZD1222 COVID-19 vaccine. This table comes from immunoSEQ multiplex PCR, and its TCRdb copy is limited to in-frame clones, with some not included. The sample has about 130,000 clones; roughly 93% are singletons. The sample here was peripheral blood, taken 28 days after the second AZD1222 dose. Receptor source: an adult who received the AZD1222 COVID-19 vaccine. Both conserved end residues are part of each CDR3. The D gene is left open where the match is weak. Clone size is shown for a subset of rows, as once, few, many or a class of expanded clone.

j_call d_call v_call clone_size cdr3_aa cdr3_nt
TRBJ1-1 - TRBV7-8 - CASSLFRAEENTEAFF TGTGCCAGCAGCTTATTCAGGGCCGAAGAGAACACTGAAGCTTTCTTT
TRBJ1-1 - TRBV5-1 - CASSQGQATEAFF TGCGCCAGCAGCCAGGGACAAGCTACTGAAGCTTTCTTT
TRBJ2-7 - TRBV27 - CASSSRLLPTESYEQYF TGTGCCAGCAGTTCCCGACTCCTACCGACTGAGTCCTACGAGCAGTACTTC
TRBJ1-4 - TRBV2 - CASRGTNEKLFF TGTGCCAGCAGAGGAACTAATGAAAAACTGTTTTTT
TRBJ1-1 - TRBV14 - CASSQDQNTEAFF TGTGCCAGCAGCCAAGACCAGAACACTGAAGCTTTCTTT
TRBJ1-2 - TRBV28 - CASRNPGRNGYTF TGTGCCAGCCGGAACCCGGGCAGAAATGGCTACACCTTC
TRBJ1-3 TRBD1 TRBV7-8 - CASSSWTGNSGNTIYF TGTGCCAGCAGCTCTTGGACAGGGAACTCTGGAAACACCATATATTTT
TRBJ2-7 TRBD2 TRBV6-5 - CASRRDSGTYEQYF TGTGCCAGCAGAAGAGACAGCGGGACCTACGAGCAGTACTTC
TRBJ2-1 - TRBV5-4 - CASSLGGKLWNEQFF TGTGCCAGCAGCTTGGGCGGGAAACTGTGGAATGAGCAGTTCTTC
TRBJ1-6 TRBD1 TRBV9 - CASSVAPDRVNSPLHF TGTGCCAGCAGCGTAGCCCCGGACAGGGTAAATTCACCCCTCCACTTT
TRBJ2-7 - TRBV5-1 - CASTQDSYEQYF TGCGCCAGCACCCAGGACAGCTACGAGCAGTACTTC
TRBJ2-5 TRBD2 TRBV6-5 - CASTAGGYRAQYF TGTGCCAGCACCGCGGGAGGCTATAGGGCCCAGTACTTC
TRBJ2-1 TRBD1 TRBV29-1 - CSVPGTGYNNEQFF TGCAGCGTCCCCGGGACAGGGTACAACAATGAGCAGTTCTTC
TRBJ1-2 - TRBV18 - CASSPPRTSNYGYTF TGTGCCAGCTCACCCCCTAGGACATCTAACTATGGCTACACCTTC
TRBJ1-5 - TRBV19 - CASSEQGLQPQHF TGTGCCAGTAGTGAACAGGGTCTGCAGCCCCAGCATTTT
TRBJ2-7 TRBD1 TRBV5-4 - CASSRDRGRRSEQYF TGTGCCAGCAGCCGGGACAGGGGGCGCCGGTCCGAGCAGTACTTC
TRBJ1-2 - TRBV18 few CASSPRELNYGYTF TGTGCCAGCTCACCAAGGGAGCTTAACTATGGCTACACCTTC
TRBJ2-7 - TRBV4-2 - CASSRRPNSRTESYEQYF TGTGCCAGCAGCCGCCGCCCAAATTCCCGGACAGAGTCCTACGAGCAGTACTTC
TRBJ2-3 - TRBV24-1 - CATSDLPTFRTDTQYF TGTGCCACCAGTGATTTACCGACATTCCGCACAGATACGCAGTATTTT
TRBJ2-3 - TRBV7-3 - CASSPGANRGSDTQYF TGTGCCAGCAGCCCCGGTGCTAACCGGGGGTCAGATACGCAGTATTTT
TRBJ1-2 - TRBV12-3/TRBV12-4 - CASSLQGLGGYTF TGTGCCAGCAGTTTACAGGGGCTAGGTGGCTACACCTTC
TRBJ2-2 - TRBV19 once CASSIVWRTTNTGELFF TGTGCCAGTAGTATAGTATGGCGGACTACGAACACCGGGGAGCTGTTTTTT
TRBJ1-4 - TRBV21-1 - CASSLPRVTSEKLFF TGTGCCAGCAGCCTTCCCAGGGTCACTAGTGAAAAACTGTTTTTT
TRBJ1-3 - TRBV28 - CASSFGSSGNTIYF TGTGCCAGCAGTTTCGGGAGCTCTGGAAACACCATATATTTT
TRBJ1-2 - TRBV29-1 - CSVGLAGAGYTF TGCAGCGTTGGACTAGCCGGGGCCGGCTACACCTTC
TRBJ2-6 - TRBV5-1 - CASSTGSSSGANVLTF TGCGCCAGCAGCACGGGGTCTAGCTCTGGGGCCAACGTCCTGACTTTC
TRBJ2-7 - TRBV5-1 few CASSPAAGGHEQYF TGCGCCAGCAGCCCCGCGGCCGGGGGTCACGAGCAGTACTTC
TRBJ2-1 TRBD2 TRBV5-1 - CASSVPHASGRAQYSYNEQFF TGCGCCAGCAGCGTTCCCCATGCTAGCGGGAGGGCCCAATACTCCTACAATGAGCAGTTCTTC
TRBJ2-1 TRBD2 TRBV9 - CASSVAPTSGMAYNEQFF TGTGCCAGCAGCGTAGCTCCGACTAGCGGGATGGCCTACAATGAGCAGTTCTTC
TRBJ2-7 TRBD1 TRBV3-1/TRBV3-2 - CASSQDQDRGKYEQYF TGTGCCAGCAGCCAAGATCAAGACAGGGGGAAGTACGAGCAGTACTTC
TRBJ1-4 - TRBV30 - CAWSERGNNVGKLFF TGTGCCTGGAGTGAAAGGGGTAACAATGTGGGAAAACTGTTTTTT
TRBJ1-3 - TRBV29-1 - CSVQGYSGNTIYF TGCAGCGTGCAAGGTTACTCTGGAAACACCATATATTTT
TRBJ1-2 - TRBV5-1 - CASSLAPTANYGYTF TGCGCCAGCAGCTTGGCCCCCACAGCTAACTATGGCTACACCTTC
TRBJ2-6 - TRBV5-1 - CASRSGSGANVLTF TGCGCCAGCAGATCAGGGTCTGGGGCCAACGTCCTGACTTTC
TRBJ1-4 - TRBV19 - CASSIGTAIDEKLFF TGTGCCAGTAGTATAGGAACGGCCATCGACGAAAAACTGTTTTTT
TRBJ2-1 TRBD2 TRBV27 - CASSYSGRYYNEQFF TGTGCCAGCAGTTATAGCGGGAGGTACTACAATGAGCAGTTCTTC
TRBJ2-3 - TRBV21-1 - CASSSRQGYPSGASTDTQYF TGTGCCAGCAGCTCGCGACAGGGTTATCCAAGTGGAGCTAGCACAGATACGCAGTATTTT
TRBJ2-2 TRBD2 TRBV5-1 - CASSLQLAGGTGELFF TGCGCCAGCAGCCTCCAACTAGCGGGAGGGACCGGGGAGCTGTTTTTT
TRBJ2-6 - TRBV27 - CASTKGGGSGANVLTF TGTGCCAGCACTAAGGGGGGGGGCTCTGGGGCCAACGTCCTGACTTTC
TRBJ2-2 - TRBV7-7 - CASSLTLAGELFF TGTGCTAGCAGCTTAACCCTAGCTGGGGAGCTGTTTTTT
TRBJ2-1 - TRBV27 - CASSFGGTSYNEQFF TGTGCCAGCAGTTTCGGGGGAACTTCCTACAATGAGCAGTTCTTC
TRBJ2-7 - TRBV4-2 - CASSQVSLNVWAGFYEQYF TGTGCCAGCAGCCAAGTCTCGCTGAATGTGTGGGCAGGGTTTTACGAGCAGTACTTC
TRBJ2-6 - TRBV5-1 - CASSSQVYSGANVLTF TGCGCCAGCAGCAGCCAGGTTTACTCTGGGGCCAACGTCCTGACTTTC
TRBJ1-2 - TRBV28 - CASSYSTANYGYTF TGTGCCAGCAGCTACTCTACAGCTAACTATGGCTACACCTTC
TRBJ2-5 - TRBV6-1 - CASSELKETQYF TGTGCCAGCAGTGAATTAAAAGAGACCCAGTACTTC
TRBJ2-1 - TRBV6-6 - CASSYLGEQFF TGTGCCAGCAGTTACCTGGGTGAGCAGTTCTTC
TRBJ2-1 TRBD2 TRBV9 - CASSVSGNYNEQFF TGTGCCAGCAGCGTTAGCGGGAACTACAATGAGCAGTTCTTC
TRBJ2-5 - TRBV5-1 few CASRNGVEETQYF TGCGCCAGCAGAAACGGTGTCGAAGAGACCCAGTACTTC
TRBJ1-1 - TRBV18 - CASSLGGHLNTEAFF TGTGCCAGCTCACTGGGCGGGCACCTGAACACTGAAGCTTTCTTT
TRBJ1-6 - TRBV15 - CAYRASYNSPLHF TGTGCCTACAGGGCCTCCTATAATTCACCCCTCCACTTT
TRBJ2-3 - TRBV24-1 once CATSPAGASHTQYF TGTGCCACCTCGCCGGCAGGAGCCAGCCATACGCAGTATTTT
TRBJ2-7 - TRBV19 once CASRSRPESYEQYF TGTGCCAGTAGGTCCCGGCCTGAATCCTACGAGCAGTACTTC
TRBJ1-1 - TRBV7-6 - CASSLAGVSQTEAFF TGTGCCAGCAGCTTAGCGGGGGTCAGTCAGACTGAAGCTTTCTTT
TRBJ1-4 TRBD1 TRBV6-5 - CASRTGPNEKLFF TGTGCCAGCCGGACAGGACCTAATGAAAAACTGTTTTTT
TRBJ2-3 - TRBV7-9 - CASSLWTSKFTDTQYF TGTGCCAGCAGCCTCTGGACGTCGAAGTTCACAGATACGCAGTATTTT
TRBJ2-1 TRBD2 TRBV9 - CASSPRSGRNYNEQFF TGTGCCAGCAGCCCACGTAGCGGGAGGAACTACAATGAGCAGTTCTTC
TRBJ1-1 - TRBV2 - CASGRQLVEAFF TGTGCCAGCGGTCGACAGTTGGTTGAAGCTTTCTTT
TRBJ1-1 - TRBV11-2 - CASSLVQSRWGQAFF TGTGCCAGCAGCTTAGTCCAGTCCAGGTGGGGTCAAGCTTTCTTT
TRBJ1-2 - TRBV19 - CASSSAASNYGYTF TGTGCCAGTAGTAGCGCAGCGTCTAACTATGGCTACACCTTC